A selection of T cell receptor beta chains follows, all from one sample in a study of CD8 T cells in Susac syndrome. TCRdb processed the immunoSEQ multiplex PCR reads anew with MiXCR; each CDR3 protein has one entry. This repertoire shows some 110,000 distinct CDR3 sequences, over 90% found once; its top ten account for less than 0.15%. Material: CD4+ T cells from PBMCs. The receptors stem from a human donor with Susac syndrome. The CDR3 runs from the conserved cysteine through the conserved F or W. Each record gives: J gene, D gene, CDR3 length, clone size, V gene, CDR3 DNA, CDR3 protein. A D gene is named only where the DNA matches it firmly. A row's size may be missing; if present it is once, few, many or a size class.

TRBJ2-7 . 13 . TRBV29-1 TGCAGCGTGCGTCGTACCTCGGGGGACGAGCAGTACTTC CSVRRTSGDEQYF
TRBJ2-3 TRBD1 15 . TRBV7-2 TGTGCCAGCAGCTCACGACAGGGGGCTGCAGATACGCAGTATTTT CASSSRQGAADTQYF
TRBJ2-5 TRBD1 15 . TRBV9 TGTGCCAGCAGCGGCGGGACAGGGGCGAAAGAGACCCAGTACTTC CASSGGTGAKETQYF
TRBJ2-1 TRBD1 11 . TRBV29-1 TGCAGCTTTGACAGGGTCAATGAGCAGTTCTTC CSFDRVNEQFF
TRBJ1-1 TRBD1 15 . TRBV5-1 TGCGCCAGCAGCGCGAGCGGGACAGGGAGCACTGAAGCTTTCTTT CASSASGTGSTEAFF
TRBJ1-1 TRBD1 15 . TRBV6-6 TGTGCCAGCAGTTACTCGGGACAGGGGAACACTGAAGCTTTCTTT CASSYSGQGNTEAFF
TRBJ1-1 . 14 . TRBV12-3/TRBV12-4 TGTGCCAGCAGTTTAAGGGGTGGAAACACTGAAGCTTTCTTT CASSLRGGNTEAFF
TRBJ2-1 TRBD2 14 . TRBV5-1 TGCGCCAGCAGCTCAGGAAGGGACCTAGCGGGAGGGTTCTTC CASSSGRDLAGGFF
TRBJ2-6 . 15 . TRBV12-3/TRBV12-4 TGTGCCAGCAGTTTCTCGCTCTCTGGGGCCAACGTCCTGACTTTC CASSFSLSGANVLTF
TRBJ1-5 . 13 . TRBV7-2 TGTGCCAGCAGCTTTCGGACGAGCCAGCCCCAGCATTTT CASSFRTSQPQHF
TRBJ1-5 TRBD1 16 . TRBV25-1 TGTGCCAGCAGTGAATCCGGCAGGGGGAGCAATCAGCCCCAGCATTTT CASSESGRGSNQPQHF
TRBJ2-7 . 14 once TRBV20-1 TGCAGTGCTTTGGGTGCGGTCGGGAGCTACGAGCAGTACTTC CSALGAVGSYEQYF
TRBJ2-1 TRBD2 13 . TRBV30 TGTGCCTGGACCGGACTAGTCCCTCATGAGCAGTTCTTC CAWTGLVPHEQFF
TRBJ2-1 TRBD1 15 . TRBV28 TGTGCCAGCAGTCCCCAGGACAGGGAGAATGATGAGCAGTTCTTC CASSPQDRENDEQFF
TRBJ2-7 . 12 . TRBV5-1 TGCGCCAGCAGCTCCCAGGGTAACGAGCAGTACTTC CASSSQGNEQYF
TRBJ1-1 . 15 . TRBV2 TGTGCCAGCAGTGAGGGTACGGGGGGGAGTGGAAAAGCTTTCTTT CASSEGTGGSGKAFF
TRBJ2-1 . 15 once TRBV11-1 TGTGCCAGCAGCTTACGAGTGGACGTCAACAATGAGCAGTTCTTC CASSLRVDVNNEQFF
TRBJ2-1 . 12 . TRBV4-1 TGCGCCAGCAGCCAAGCCCCCTATGAGCAGTTCTTC CASSQAPYEQFF
TRBJ2-1 . 14 . TRBV18 TGTGCCAGCTCACCACCGGACAGCTACAATGAGCAGTTCTTC CASSPPDSYNEQFF
TRBJ2-7 . 13 . TRBV6-6 TGTGCCAGCTCTTTGTCCGGGGACTACGAGCAGTACTTC CASSLSGDYEQYF
TRBJ1-2 TRBD1 14 . TRBV4-1 TGCGCCAGCAGCCTAAGGACAGGGAATAACGGCTACACCTTC CASSLRTGNNGYTF
TRBJ2-7 . 17 . TRBV30 TGTGCCTGGAGTGGGGGGGCGGGCAGAACCTTCTCCTACGAGCAGTACTTC CAWSGGAGRTFSYEQYF
TRBJ1-2 TRBD1 13 . TRBV7-9 TGTGCCAGCAGCTATCCTAGGGGGCAGGGCTACACCTTC CASSYPRGQGYTF
TRBJ2-6 . 15 . TRBV3-1 TGTGCCAGCAGCCAAGGGATCTCTGGGGCCAACGTCCTGACTTTC CASSQGISGANVLTF
TRBJ2-3 . 16 . TRBV30 TGTGCCTGGAGTTATGGACTTTTGTCTAGCACAGATACGCAGTATTTT CAWSYGLLSSTDTQYF
TRBJ2-2 TRBD1 15 . TRBV30 TGTGCCTGGAGTAGGGACAGGGCGAACACCGGGGAGCTGTTTTTT CAWSRDRANTGELFF
TRBJ2-7 . 12 . TRBV7-9 TGTGCCAGCAGCGCTACAGGGTACGAGCAGTACTTC CASSATGYEQYF
TRBJ2-7 TRBD2 12 . TRBV29-1 TGCAGCGCCCGGACTAGCGGGGAAGAGCAGTACTTC CSARTSGEEQYF
TRBJ1-4 TRBD1 13 once TRBV13 TGTGCCAGCAGCGGACAGGTTGGGGAAAAACTGTTTTTT CASSGQVGEKLFF
TRBJ1-1 TRBD1 15 . TRBV28 TGTGCCAGCAGCACTCCGGACAGGGTCAACACTGAAGCTTTCTTT CASSTPDRVNTEAFF
TRBJ1-1 . 13 . TRBV15 TGTGCCACCAGCAGAGATAGCGACACTGAAGCTTTCTTT CATSRDSDTEAFF
TRBJ2-2 . 15 . TRBV9 TGTGCCAGCAGCCTTGGGGGGAGAGTAGTCGGGGAGCTGTTTTTT CASSLGGRVVGELFF
TRBJ1-2 TRBD1 15 . TRBV12-3/TRBV12-4 TGTGCCAGCAGTCCCCTCGACAGGGCGAGCTATGGCTACACCTTC CASSPLDRASYGYTF
TRBJ2-1 . 13 . TRBV19 TGTGCCAGTACCTCGTGGGAGCCTTATGAGCAGTTCTTC CASTSWEPYEQFF
TRBJ2-5 . 12 . TRBV27 TGTGCCAGCACCTTAGGGGTGGAGACCCAGTACTTC CASTLGVETQYF
TRBJ1-1 . 15 . TRBV12-3/TRBV12-4 TGTGCCAGCAGTAATCCGGGGGACATGAACACTGAAGCTTTCTTT CASSNPGDMNTEAFF
TRBJ2-7 . 15 . TRBV20-1 TGCAGTGCTAGCTTGCTCGGAGGGTCCTCCTACGAGCAGTACTTC CSASLLGGSSYEQYF
TRBJ1-5 TRBD1 15 . TRBV20-1 TGCAGTGCTGAAAGGGGGCCGAATGGCAATCAGCCCCAGCATTTT CSAERGPNGNQPQHF
TRBJ2-7 TRBD2 15 . TRBV14 TGTGCCAGCAGCCAAGATGCGGGAGGACTGTACGAGCAGTACTTC CASSQDAGGLYEQYF
TRBJ2-3 TRBD1 15 once TRBV20-1 TGCAGTGCTCCCAAACCGGGACAGATCACAGATACGCAGTATTTT CSAPKPGQITDTQYF
TRBJ1-1 . 14 . TRBV29-1 TGCAGCGTTGGGACAGAGCCCGTGAACACTGAAGCTTTCTTT CSVGTEPVNTEAFF
TRBJ2-7 TRBD1 15 . TRBV7-9 TGTGCCAGCAGCTTATCCGGGACAGCCACCTACGAGCAGTACTTC CASSLSGTATYEQYF
TRBJ2-1 . 13 . TRBV30 TGTGCCTGGAGTGTAGCGGCTAGATCTGAGCAGTTCTTC CAWSVAARSEQFF
TRBJ2-7 . 13 . TRBV14 TGTGCCAGCAGCGAGAGGATAGGATACGAGCAGTACTTC CASSERIGYEQYF
TRBJ2-3 . 13 . TRBV30 TGTGCCTGGAGTAAACAGGGGAGGGATACGCAGTATTTT CAWSKQGRDTQYF